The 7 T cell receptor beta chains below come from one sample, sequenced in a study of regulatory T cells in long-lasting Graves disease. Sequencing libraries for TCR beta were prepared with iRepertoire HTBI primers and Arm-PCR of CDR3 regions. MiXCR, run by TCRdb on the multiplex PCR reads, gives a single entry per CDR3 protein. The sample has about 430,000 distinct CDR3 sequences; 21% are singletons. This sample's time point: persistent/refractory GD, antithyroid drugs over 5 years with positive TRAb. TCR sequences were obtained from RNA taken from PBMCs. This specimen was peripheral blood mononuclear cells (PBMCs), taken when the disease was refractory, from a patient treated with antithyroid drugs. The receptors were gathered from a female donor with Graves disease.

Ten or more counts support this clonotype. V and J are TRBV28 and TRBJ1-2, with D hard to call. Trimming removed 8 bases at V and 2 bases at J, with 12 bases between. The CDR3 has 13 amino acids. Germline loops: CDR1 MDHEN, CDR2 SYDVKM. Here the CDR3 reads CASRRQENYGYTF. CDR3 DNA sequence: TGTGCCAGCCGTCGGCAGGAAAACTATGGCTACACCTTC.

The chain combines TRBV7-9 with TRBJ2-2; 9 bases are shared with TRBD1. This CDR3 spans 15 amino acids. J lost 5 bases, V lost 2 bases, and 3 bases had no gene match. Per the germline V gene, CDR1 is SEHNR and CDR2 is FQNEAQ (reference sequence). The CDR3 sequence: CASSLQTGGTGELFF. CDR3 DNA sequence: TGTGCCAGCAGCTTACAGACAGGGGGGACCGGGGAGCTGTTTTTT.

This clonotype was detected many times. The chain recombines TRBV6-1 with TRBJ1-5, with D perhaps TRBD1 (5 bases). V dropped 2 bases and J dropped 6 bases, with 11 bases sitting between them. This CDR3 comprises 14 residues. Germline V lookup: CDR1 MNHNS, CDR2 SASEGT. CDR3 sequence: CASSEIGQGQPQHF. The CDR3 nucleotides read TGTGCCAGCAGTGAAATAGGTCAGGGTCAGCCCCAGCATTTT.

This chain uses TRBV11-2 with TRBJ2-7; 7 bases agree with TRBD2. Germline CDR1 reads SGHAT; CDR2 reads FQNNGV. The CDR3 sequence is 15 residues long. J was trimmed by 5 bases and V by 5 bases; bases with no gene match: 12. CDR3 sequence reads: CASSQDSASGDEQYF. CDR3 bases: TGTGCCAGCAGCCAAGATTCGGCTAGCGGCGACGAGCAGTACTTC. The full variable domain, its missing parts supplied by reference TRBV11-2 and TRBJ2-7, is EAGVAQSPRYKIIEKRQSVAFWCNPISGHATLYWYQQILGQGPKLLIQFQNNGVVDDSQLPKDRFSAERLKGVDSTLKIQPAKLEDSAVYLCASSQDSASGDEQYFGPGTRLTVT.

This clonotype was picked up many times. The DNA for the CDR3 is TGCAGCGTTGAAGGCTTGGACAGTCTGGCTTACGAGACCCAGTACTTC. It encodes CSVEGLDSLAYETQYF. This chain connects TRBV29-1 to TRBJ2-5; a weak D match, TRBD1 (6 bases). This CDR3 comprises 16 residues. V gave up 1 base and J gave up 5 bases, with 20 bases separating them. Germline values: CDR1 SQVTM, CDR2 ANQGSEA.

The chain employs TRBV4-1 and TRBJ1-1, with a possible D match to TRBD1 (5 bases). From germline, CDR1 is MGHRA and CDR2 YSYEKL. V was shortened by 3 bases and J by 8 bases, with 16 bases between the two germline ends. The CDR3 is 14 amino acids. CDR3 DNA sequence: TGCGCCAGCAGCCAGACGGGAGGGACCCTAGAAGCTTTCTTT. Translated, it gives CASSQTGGTLEAFF.

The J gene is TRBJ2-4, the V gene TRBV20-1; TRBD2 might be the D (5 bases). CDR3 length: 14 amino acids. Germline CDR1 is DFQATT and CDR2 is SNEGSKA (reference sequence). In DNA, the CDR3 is TGCAGCTCCCGACTACCACTAGCCAAAAACATTCAGTACTTC. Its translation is CSSRLPLAKNIQYF.